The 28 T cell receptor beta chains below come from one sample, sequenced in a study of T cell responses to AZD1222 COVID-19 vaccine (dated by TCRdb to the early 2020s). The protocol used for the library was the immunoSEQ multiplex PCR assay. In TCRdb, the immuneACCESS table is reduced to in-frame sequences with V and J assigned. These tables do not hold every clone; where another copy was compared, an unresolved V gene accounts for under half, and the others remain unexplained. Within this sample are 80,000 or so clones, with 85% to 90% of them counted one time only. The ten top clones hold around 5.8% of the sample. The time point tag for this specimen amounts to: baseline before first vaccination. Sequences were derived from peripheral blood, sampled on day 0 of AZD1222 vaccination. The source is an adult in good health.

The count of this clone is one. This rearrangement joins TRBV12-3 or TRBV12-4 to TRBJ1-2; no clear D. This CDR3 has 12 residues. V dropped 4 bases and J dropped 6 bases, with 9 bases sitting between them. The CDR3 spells CASSWLNDGYTF. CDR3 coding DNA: TGTGCCAGCAGTTGGCTTAATGATGGCTACACCTTC.

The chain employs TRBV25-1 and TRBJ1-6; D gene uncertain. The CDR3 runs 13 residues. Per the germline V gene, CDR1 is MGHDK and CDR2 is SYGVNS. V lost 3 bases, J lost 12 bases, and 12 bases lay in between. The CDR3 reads CASSDVQSKPLHF. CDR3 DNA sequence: TGTGCCAGCAGTGATGTCCAGTCGAAACCCCTCCACTTT.

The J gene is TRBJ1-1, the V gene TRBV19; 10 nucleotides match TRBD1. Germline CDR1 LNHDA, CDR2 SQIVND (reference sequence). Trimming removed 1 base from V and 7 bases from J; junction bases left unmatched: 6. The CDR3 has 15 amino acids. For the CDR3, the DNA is TGTGCCAGTAGTATAGCCGGGACAGGGGTGGTTGAAGCTTTCTTT. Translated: CASSIAGTGVVEAFF.

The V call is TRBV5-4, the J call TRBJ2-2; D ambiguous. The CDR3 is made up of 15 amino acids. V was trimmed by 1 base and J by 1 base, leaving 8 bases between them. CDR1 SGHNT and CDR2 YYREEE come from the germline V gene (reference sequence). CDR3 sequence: CASSLPEENTGELFF. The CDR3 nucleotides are TGTGCCAGCAGCTTGCCAGAAGAGAACACCGGGGAGCTGTTTTTT.

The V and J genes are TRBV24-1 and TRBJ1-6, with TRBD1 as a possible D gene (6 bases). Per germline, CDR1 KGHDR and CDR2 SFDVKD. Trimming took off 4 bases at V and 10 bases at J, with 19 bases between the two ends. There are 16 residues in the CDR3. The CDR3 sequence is CATSDHTTGTGSPLHF. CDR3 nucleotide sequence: TGTGCCACCAGTGACCATACGACAGGTACAGGCTCACCCCTCCACTTT.

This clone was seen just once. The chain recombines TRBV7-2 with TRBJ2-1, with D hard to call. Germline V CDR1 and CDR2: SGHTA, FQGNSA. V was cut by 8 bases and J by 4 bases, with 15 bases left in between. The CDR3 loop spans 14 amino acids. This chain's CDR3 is CASDVGGAYNEQFF. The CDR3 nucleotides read TGTGCCAGCGACGTGGGCGGTGCTTACAATGAGCAGTTCTTC.

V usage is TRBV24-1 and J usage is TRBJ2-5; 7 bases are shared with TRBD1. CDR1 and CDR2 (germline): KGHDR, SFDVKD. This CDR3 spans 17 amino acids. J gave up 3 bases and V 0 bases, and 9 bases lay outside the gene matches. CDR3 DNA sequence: TGTGCCACCAGTGATTTGAGCGAGGGGGCAGGGGAAGAGACCCAGTACTTC. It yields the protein CATSDLSEGAGEETQYF.

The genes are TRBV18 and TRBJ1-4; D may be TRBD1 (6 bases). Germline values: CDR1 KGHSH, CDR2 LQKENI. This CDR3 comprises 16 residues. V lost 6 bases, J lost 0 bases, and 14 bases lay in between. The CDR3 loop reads CASSLSRGTTNEKLFF. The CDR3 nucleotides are TGTGCCAGCTCTCTATCAAGGGGGACAACTAATGAAAAACTGTTTTTT.

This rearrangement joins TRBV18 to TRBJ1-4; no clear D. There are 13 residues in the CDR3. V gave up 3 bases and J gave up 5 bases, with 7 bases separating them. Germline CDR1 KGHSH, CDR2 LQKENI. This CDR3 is CASSPELNEKLFF. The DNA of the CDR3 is TGTGCCAGCTCACCCGAGCTAAATGAAAAACTGTTTTTT.

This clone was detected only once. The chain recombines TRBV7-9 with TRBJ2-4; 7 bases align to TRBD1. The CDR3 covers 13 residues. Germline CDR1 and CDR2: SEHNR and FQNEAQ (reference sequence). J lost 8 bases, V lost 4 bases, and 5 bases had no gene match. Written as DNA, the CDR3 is TGTGCCAGCAGCTCCCTACAGGGGTACATTCAGTACTTC. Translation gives CASSSLQGYIQYF. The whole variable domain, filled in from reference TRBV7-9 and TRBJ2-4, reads DTGVSQNPRHKITKRGQNVTFRCDPISEHNRLYWYRQTLGQGPEFLTYFQNEAQLEKSRLLSDRFSAERPKGSFSTLEIQRTEQGDSAMYLCASSSLQGYIQYFGAGTRLSVL.

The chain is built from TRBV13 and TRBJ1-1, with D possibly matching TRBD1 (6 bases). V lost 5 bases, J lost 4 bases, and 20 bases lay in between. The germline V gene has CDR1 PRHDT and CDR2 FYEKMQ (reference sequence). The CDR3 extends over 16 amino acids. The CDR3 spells CASSLRRTGFGTEAFF. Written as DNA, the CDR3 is TGTGCCAGCAGCCTGAGGCGAACAGGGTTCGGCACTGAAGCTTTCTTT.

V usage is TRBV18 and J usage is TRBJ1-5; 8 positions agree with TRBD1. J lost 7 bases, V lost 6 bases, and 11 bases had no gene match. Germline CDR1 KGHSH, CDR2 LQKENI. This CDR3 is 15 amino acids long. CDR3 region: CASSVTGVVGQPQHF. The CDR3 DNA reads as TGTGCCAGCTCCGTGACAGGGGTGGTTGGGCAGCCCCAGCATTTT. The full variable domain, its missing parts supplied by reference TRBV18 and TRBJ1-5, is NAGVMQNPRHLVRRRGQEARLRCSPMKGHSHVYWYRQLPEEGLKFMVYLQKENIIDESGMPKERFSAEFPKEGPSILRIQQVVRGDSAAYFCASSVTGVVGQPQHFGDGTRLSIL.

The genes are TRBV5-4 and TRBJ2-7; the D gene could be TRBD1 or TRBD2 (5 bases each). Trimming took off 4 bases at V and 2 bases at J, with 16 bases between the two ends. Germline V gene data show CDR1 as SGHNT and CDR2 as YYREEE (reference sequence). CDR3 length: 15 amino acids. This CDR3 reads CASSPTGTLPYEQYF. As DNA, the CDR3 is TGTGCCAGCAGCCCTACCGGGACCCTTCCCTACGAGCAGTACTTC. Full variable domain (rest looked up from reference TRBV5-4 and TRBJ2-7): ETGVTQSPTHLIKTRGQQVTLRCSSQSGHNTVSWYQQALGQGPQFIFQYYREEENGRGNFPPRFSGLQFPNYSSELNVNALELDDSALYLCASSPTGTLPYEQYFGPGTRLTVT.

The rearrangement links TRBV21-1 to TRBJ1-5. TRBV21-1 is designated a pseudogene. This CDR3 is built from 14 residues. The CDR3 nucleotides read TGTGCCAGCAGCGGCAGGGAGGGCAATCAGCCCCAGCATTTT. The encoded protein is CASSGREGNQPQHF.

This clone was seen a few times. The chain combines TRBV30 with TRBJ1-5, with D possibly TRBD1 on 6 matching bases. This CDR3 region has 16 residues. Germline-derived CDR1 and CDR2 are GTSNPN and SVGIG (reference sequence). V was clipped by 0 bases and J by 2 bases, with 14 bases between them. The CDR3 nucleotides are TGTGCCTGGAGTGTACCTTCGACAGGCGGCAATCAGCCCCAGCATTTT. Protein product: CAWSVPSTGGNQPQHF.

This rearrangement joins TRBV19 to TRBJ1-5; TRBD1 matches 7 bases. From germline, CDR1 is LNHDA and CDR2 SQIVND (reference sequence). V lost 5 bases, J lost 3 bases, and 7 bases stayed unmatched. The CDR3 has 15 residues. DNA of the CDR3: TGTGCCAGTAGTGTAGGGACAGCGACCAATCAGCCCCAGCATTTT. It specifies CASSVGTATNQPQHF.

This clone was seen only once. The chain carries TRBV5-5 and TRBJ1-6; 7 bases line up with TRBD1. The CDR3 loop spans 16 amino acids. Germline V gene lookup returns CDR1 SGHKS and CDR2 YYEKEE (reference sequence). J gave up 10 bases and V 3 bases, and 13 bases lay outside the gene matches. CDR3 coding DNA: TGTGCCAGCAGCTCAGATGGACAGGTGGTTTGGTCACCCCTCCACTTT. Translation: CASSSDGQVVWSPLHF.

The CDR3 sequence is CASSHQDRGGNTIYF. The DNA for the CDR3 is TGTGCCAGTAGTCACCAGGACAGGGGAGGAAACACCATATATTTT. The rearrangement uses TRBV19 and TRBJ1-3; the match to TRBD1 covers 9 bases. V lost 5 bases and J lost 4; bases outside the gene matches: 6. Looked up from germline, CDR1 is LNHDA and CDR2 is SQIVND (reference sequence). This CDR3 has 15 residues. Full variable domain (outside the CDR3, taken from reference TRBV19 and TRBJ1-3): DGGITQSPKYLFRKEGQNVTLSCEQNLNHDAMYWYRQDPGQGLRLIYYSQIVNDFQKGDIAEGYSVSREKKESFPLTVTSAQKNPTAFYLCASSHQDRGGNTIYFGEGSWLTVV.

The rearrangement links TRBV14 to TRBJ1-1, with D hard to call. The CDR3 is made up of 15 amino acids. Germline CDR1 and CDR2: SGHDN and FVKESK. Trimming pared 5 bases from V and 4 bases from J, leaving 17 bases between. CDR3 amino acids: CASSLRHPRSTEAFF. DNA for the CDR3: TGTGCCAGCAGCTTGCGACACCCACGCAGCACTGAAGCTTTCTTT.

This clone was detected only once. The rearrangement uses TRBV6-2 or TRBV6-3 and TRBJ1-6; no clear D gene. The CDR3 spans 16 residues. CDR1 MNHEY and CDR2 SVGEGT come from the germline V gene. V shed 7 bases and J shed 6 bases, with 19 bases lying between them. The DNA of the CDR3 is TGTGCCAGCACCCCATATGGCAGGCTTGGTAATTCACCCCTCCACTTT. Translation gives CASTPYGRLGNSPLHF.

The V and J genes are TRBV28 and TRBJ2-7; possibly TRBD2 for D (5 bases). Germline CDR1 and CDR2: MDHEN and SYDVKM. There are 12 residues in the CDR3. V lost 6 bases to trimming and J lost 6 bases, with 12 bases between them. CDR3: CASRRVGREQYF. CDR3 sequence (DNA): TGTGCCAGCAGGCGGGTCGGTCGCGAGCAGTACTTC.

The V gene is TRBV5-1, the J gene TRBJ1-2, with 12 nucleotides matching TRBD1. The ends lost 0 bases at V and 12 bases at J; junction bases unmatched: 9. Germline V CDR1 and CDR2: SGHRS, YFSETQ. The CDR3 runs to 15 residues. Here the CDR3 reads CASSLELGQGAKHTF. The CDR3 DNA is TGCGCCAGCAGCTTGGAATTGGGACAGGGGGCTAAGCACACCTTC.

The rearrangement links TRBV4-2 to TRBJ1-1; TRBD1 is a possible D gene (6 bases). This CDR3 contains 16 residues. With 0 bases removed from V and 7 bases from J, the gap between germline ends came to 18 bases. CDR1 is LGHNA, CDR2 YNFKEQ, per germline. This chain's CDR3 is CASSQEGGWGGIEAFF. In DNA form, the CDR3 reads TGTGCCAGCAGCCAAGAGGGAGGTTGGGGGGGCATTGAAGCTTTCTTT.

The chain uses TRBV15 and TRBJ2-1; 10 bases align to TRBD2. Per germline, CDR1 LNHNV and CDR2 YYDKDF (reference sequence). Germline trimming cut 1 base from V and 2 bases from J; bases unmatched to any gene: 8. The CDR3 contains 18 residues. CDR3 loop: CATSRALLLAGTYNEQFF. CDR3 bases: TGTGCCACCAGCAGAGCCCTCCTACTAGCGGGGACCTACAATGAGCAGTTCTTC. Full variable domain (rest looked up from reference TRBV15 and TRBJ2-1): DAMVIQNPRYQVTQFGKPVTLSCSQTLNHNVMYWYQQKSSQAPKLLFHYYDKDFNNEADTPDNFQSRRPNTSFCFLDIRSPGLGDTAMYLCATSRALLLAGTYNEQFFGPGTRLTVL.

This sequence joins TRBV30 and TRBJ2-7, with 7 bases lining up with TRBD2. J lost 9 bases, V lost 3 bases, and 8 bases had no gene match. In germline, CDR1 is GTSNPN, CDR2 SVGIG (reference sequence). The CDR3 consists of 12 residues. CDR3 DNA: TGTGCCTGGAGCGTAACCTCGGGGGGGCAGTACTTC. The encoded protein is CAWSVTSGGQYF.

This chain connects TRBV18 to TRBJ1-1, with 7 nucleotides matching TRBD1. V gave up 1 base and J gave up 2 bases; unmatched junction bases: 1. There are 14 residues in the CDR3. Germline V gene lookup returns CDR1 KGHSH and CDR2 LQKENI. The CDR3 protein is CASSPRDRNTEAFF. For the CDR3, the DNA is TGTGCCAGCTCACCACGGGACAGAAACACTGAAGCTTTCTTT.

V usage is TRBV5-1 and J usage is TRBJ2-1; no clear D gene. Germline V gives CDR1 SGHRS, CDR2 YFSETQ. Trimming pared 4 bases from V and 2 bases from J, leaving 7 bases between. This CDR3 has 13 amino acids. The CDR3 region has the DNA TGCGCCAGCAGCATGACGGCCTACAATGAGCAGTTCTTC. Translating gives CASSMTAYNEQFF.

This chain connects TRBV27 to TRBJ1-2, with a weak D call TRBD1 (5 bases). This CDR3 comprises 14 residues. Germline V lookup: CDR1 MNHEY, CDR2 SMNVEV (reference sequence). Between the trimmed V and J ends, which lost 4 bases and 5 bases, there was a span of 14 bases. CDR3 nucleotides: TGTGCCAGCAGTTACCGGAGATCAGGGTATGGCTACACCTTC. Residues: CASSYRRSGYGYTF.